This passage covers 25 T cell receptor beta chains from one sample sequenced in a study of HIV-infected children after antiretroviral therapy interruption. A 3' RACE protocol on RNA, with unique molecular identifiers, produced the TCR library. TCRdb called the 3' RACE reads again in MiXCR, with one record for every CDR3 protein. Of 40,000 or so distinct CDR3 sequences listed, less than 8.5% are singletons. Specified treatment: PENTA 11 planned treatment interruption arm or continuous ART arm. The source was CD45RA+ CD4+ T cells from PBMCs, pooled from several time points, collected from a donor given antiretroviral therapy, either interrupted or continuous. Subset of the sample: naive CD4+ CD45RA+ CD45RO- T cells. These receptors originate from a pool of human donors with HIV.

This clonotype came up a few times. The chain uses TRBV18 and TRBJ1-1; D is perhaps TRBD1 (6 bases). This CDR3 has 18 amino acids. V lost 3 bases to trimming and J lost 0 bases, with 20 bases between them. In germline, CDR1 is KGHSH, CDR2 LQKENI. The CDR3 is CASSPPRGAPSLNTEAFF. DNA of the CDR3: TGTGCCAGCTCACCCCCTCGGGGGGCCCCATCATTGAACACTGAAGCTTTCTTT.

This clonotype was recorded at least ten times. The chain uses TRBV6-4 and TRBJ2-1; 8 bases agree with TRBD2. This CDR3 region has 15 residues. V gave up 4 bases and J gave up 9 bases; unmatched junction bases: 11. Germline CDR1 reads MRHNA; CDR2 reads SNTAGT. As DNA, the CDR3 is TGTGCCAGCAGTGTAGAAGCGGGAGTCTTGGGTGAGCAGTTCTTC. This sequence encodes CASSVEAGVLGEQFF.

This clonotype was recorded at least ten times. The CDR3 sequence is CASSRDREKLFF. The CDR3 DNA reads TGTGCCAGCAGCCGGGACAGAGAAAAACTGTTTTTT. The chain combines TRBV7-9 with TRBJ1-4; 7 bases line up with TRBD1. The CDR3 is made up of 12 amino acids. V shed 5 bases, J shed 8 bases, and the junction held 2 bases outside the gene matches. In germline, CDR1 is SEHNR, CDR2 FQNEAQ (reference sequence).

This clonotype has just a few counts. V usage is TRBV20-1 and J usage is TRBJ1-3; D may be TRBD1 (5 bases). CDR3 length: 15 amino acids. Looked up from germline, CDR1 is DFQATT and CDR2 is SNEGSKA (reference sequence). V dropped 4 bases and J dropped 3 bases, with 16 bases sitting between them. The CDR3 protein is CSATRDGGIGNTIYF. The CDR3 DNA sequence: TGCAGTGCTACCAGGGACGGGGGGATTGGAAACACCATATATTTT.

This clonotype was recorded a few times. The chain has TRBV10-2 and TRBJ2-7; unclear D gene. Germline V gene lookup returns CDR1 WSHSY and CDR2 SAAADI. V was pared by 4 bases and J by 7 bases, with 20 bases between. The CDR3 covers 15 residues. CDR3 amino acids: CASSVGRSWAGEQYF. The CDR3 nucleotides are TGCGCCAGCAGTGTGGGCAGATCCTGGGCCGGGGAGCAGTACTTC.

This clonotype showed up many times. This chain uses TRBV12-3 or TRBV12-4 with TRBJ2-4; 7 bases map to TRBD2. The junction had 3 bases not matched to a gene; V was cut back by 6 bases and J by 1 base. The CDR3 has 14 amino acids. The chain's CDR3 is CASRSGGAKNIQYF. The CDR3 DNA reads TGTGCCAGCAGATCCGGGGGGGCCAAAAACATTCAGTACTTC.

This clonotype was seen many times. V gene TRBV14 combines with J gene TRBJ2-1; D is possibly TRBD2 (6 bases). Deletions cut 1 base from V and 6 bases from J, with 28 bases between. The germline V gene encodes CDR1 SGHDN and CDR2 FVKESK. CDR3 size: 20 residues. The DNA of the CDR3 is TGTGCCAGCAGCCAAGTTTCGCGCCCGAGGGGAGGACTACCGGGCAATGAGCAGTTCTTC. Amino acid sequence: CASSQVSRPRGGLPGNEQFF.

This clonotype was detected ten times or more. The rearrangement links TRBV6-6 to TRBJ2-7; D may correspond to TRBD1 or TRBD2 (6 bases each). The CDR3 runs to 14 residues. Trimming shortened V by 8 bases and J by 10 bases, and 24 bases separated the two germline ends. Germline V CDR1 and CDR2: MNHNY, SVGAGI (reference sequence). The CDR3 sequence is CASGDEGGAYEQYF. The DNA for the CDR3 is TGTGCCAGCGGTGATGAGGGGGGCGCTTATGAACAGTACTTC.

This clonotype was picked up many times. V is TRBV7-2 and J is TRBJ1-6; 7 nucleotides match TRBD1. Germline trimming cut 5 bases from V and 6 bases from J; bases unmatched to any gene: 4. The CDR3 contains 14 residues. Germline CDR1 SGHTA, CDR2 FQGNSA. The CDR3 bases are TGTGCCAGCAGCGTAGACAGGGCTAATTCACCCCTCCACTTT. It yields the protein CASSVDRANSPLHF.

In its sample, this clonotype was seen many times. CDR3 amino acids: CASSENRVGDTQYF. DNA for the CDR3: TGTGCCAGCAGTGAAAACAGGGTTGGAGATACGCAGTATTTT. The gene calls are TRBV25-1 and TRBJ2-3, with D perhaps matching TRBD1 (6 bases). This CDR3 is 14 amino acids long. V gave up 2 bases and J gave up 5 bases, with 11 bases separating them. The V gene's germline CDR1 is MGHDK and CDR2 SYGVNS.

This clonotype was seen at least ten times. The chain combines TRBV18 with TRBJ2-7; tentatively, D is TRBD2 (5 bases). This CDR3 has 14 residues. Trimming stripped 1 base from V and 5 bases from J, with 12 bases between. From germline, CDR1 is KGHSH and CDR2 LQKENI. CDR3 DNA: TGTGCCAGCTCACCACTAGAAGGACTCCACGAGCAGTACTTC. Protein sequence: CASSPLEGLHEQYF.

This clonotype was observed at least ten times. The chain links TRBV5-1 to TRBJ2-5; maybe TRBD2 (6 bases). CDR3 size: 18 residues. Germline V gene data show CDR1 as SGHRS and CDR2 as YFSETQ. Trimming pared 5 bases from V and 0 bases from J, leaving 23 bases between. CDR3 amino acids: CASSPRTKAGKDQETQYF. The CDR3 DNA follows: TGCGCCAGCAGTCCTCGAACGAAGGCGGGGAAAGACCAAGAGACCCAGTACTTC. Drawing the rest from reference TRBV5-1 and TRBJ2-5, the complete variable domain is KAGVTQTPRYLIKTRGQQVTLSCSPISGHRSVSWYQQTPGQGLQFLFEYFSETQRNKGNFPGRFSGRQFSNSRSEMNVSTLELGDSALYLCASSPRTKAGKDQETQYFGPGTRLLVL.

The V call is TRBV29-1, the J call TRBJ1-2; D is possibly TRBD1 (6 bases). From germline, CDR1 is SQVTM and CDR2 ANQGSEA. Trimming took 7 bases from V and 8 from J, leaving 20 bases between them. The CDR3 is made up of 13 amino acids. The CDR3 is CSANRGGERGYTF. In DNA form, the CDR3 reads TGCAGCGCCAACCGGGGGGGCGAGAGGGGCTACACCTTC.

This clonotype was seen ten or more times. This chain links TRBV27 with TRBJ2-3; a possible D gene is TRBD2 (5 bases). The CDR3 is 14 residues long. Germline assignment: CDR1 MNHEY and CDR2 SMNVEV (reference sequence). Trimming took off 3 bases at V and 4 bases at J, with 11 bases between the two ends. This chain's CDR3 is CASSFRRRSDTQYF. The CDR3 DNA follows: TGTGCCAGCAGTTTTCGTAGGAGGTCAGATACGCAGTATTTT.

Only a few counts were recorded for this clonotype. V usage is TRBV7-2 and J usage is TRBJ2-7, with D unresolved. V was trimmed by 4 bases and J by 4 bases, leaving 5 bases between them. This CDR3 contains 11 residues. CDR1 SGHTA and CDR2 FQGNSA come from the germline V gene. CDR3 loop: CASSSRYEQYF. Here the CDR3 DNA reads TGTGCCAGCAGCTCTCGTTACGAGCAGTACTTC.

This clonotype was seen just once. The V and J genes are TRBV6-5 and TRBJ1-5; D is undetermined. The CDR3 has 13 residues. V was clipped by 4 bases and J by 6 bases, with 10 bases between them. Germline loops: CDR1 MNHEY, CDR2 SVGAGI. CDR3 sequence (DNA): TGTGCCAGCAGTTTGTCTACGTCTCAGCCCCAGCATTTT. This sequence encodes CASSLSTSQPQHF.

This clonotype was counted at least ten times. The J gene is TRBJ1-1, the V gene TRBV4-3; 7 nucleotides line up with TRBD1. This CDR3 has 16 residues. From germline, CDR1 is LGHNA and CDR2 YSLEER. After removal of 3 bases from V and 0 bases from J, the junction contained 7 bases not matched to a gene. The CDR3 DNA reads TGCGCCAGCAGCCACGTAAATCAGGGGGTGAACACTGAAGCTTTCTTT. It codes for CASSHVNQGVNTEAFF.

This clonotype was counted a few times. The V and J genes are TRBV19 and TRBJ1-2; D is possibly TRBD1 (5 bases). The CDR3 has 11 residues. The V gene's germline CDR1 is LNHDA and CDR2 SQIVND (reference sequence). The V end lost 6 bases, the J end lost 6 bases, and 8 bases lay between the germline ends. The CDR3 region has the DNA TGTGCCAGTAGGAGCAGGGATGGCTACACCTTC. Its protein product is CASRSRDGYTF.

This clonotype came up a few times. V usage is TRBV7-2 and J usage is TRBJ2-4; 7 nucleotides agree with TRBD1. Germline V lookup: CDR1 SGHTA, CDR2 FQGNSA. V trimming: 4 bases; J trimming: 5 bases; junction bases outside the gene matches: 5. The CDR3 length is 14 residues. In DNA, the CDR3 is TGTGCCAGCAGCTACCGGGACAGACAAAACATTCAGTACTTC. Residues: CASSYRDRQNIQYF.

This clonotype was seen at least ten times. The chain has TRBV7-2 and TRBJ1-5, with D perhaps matching TRBD1 (6 bases). This CDR3 has 14 amino acids. V was trimmed by 5 bases and J by 4 bases, leaving 12 bases between them. Germline V gene sequence: CDR1 SGHTA, CDR2 FQGNSA. Written as DNA, the CDR3 is TGTGCCAGCAGCAATGACAGGATTAATCAGCCCCAGCATTTT. Its protein is CASSNDRINQPQHF.

This clonotype has at least ten counts. This rearrangement joins TRBV12-3 or TRBV12-4 to TRBJ2-5, with TRBD2 matching over 8 bases. The CDR3 sequence is 13 residues long. Trimming removed 6 bases from V and 5 bases from J; junction bases left unmatched: 5. CDR3 in DNA: TGTGCCAGCAGAATAGCGGGGAGTGAGACCCAGTACTTC. It yields the protein CASRIAGSETQYF.

This clonotype was detected many times. V is TRBV5-4 and J is TRBJ2-7; 13 bases match TRBD2. V gave up 0 bases and J gave up 1 base; unmatched junction bases: 1. Per germline, CDR1 SGHNT and CDR2 YYREEE (reference sequence). This CDR3 is built from 16 residues. CDR3 nucleotide sequence: TGTGCCAGCAGCTTGGCGACTAGCGGGAGGTCCTACGAGCAGTACTTC. Translating gives CASSLATSGRSYEQYF.

In this sample, this clonotype turned up many times. The CDR3 nucleotides read TGTGCCAGCAGGCCAGCCGGGGCTTCCTATGGCTACACCTTC. It codes for CASRPAGASYGYTF. The chain joins TRBV6-2 or TRBV6-3 to TRBJ1-2, with D maybe TRBD1 (5 bases). In germline, CDR1 is MNHEY, CDR2 SVGEGT. CDR3 size: 14 residues. Trimming pared 6 bases from V and 4 bases from J, leaving 15 bases between.

This clonotype was seen repeatedly, ten times or more. The rearrangement joins TRBV27 to TRBJ2-3; D is undetermined. V lost 5 bases and J 0 bases, leaving 9 bases between the germline ends. CDR1 MNHEY and CDR2 SMNVEV come from the germline V gene (reference sequence). This CDR3 contains 14 residues. This CDR3 is CASSLSTSTDTQYF. The DNA of the CDR3 is TGTGCCAGCAGTCTTAGCACTAGCACAGATACGCAGTATTTT.

This clonotype was counted many times. J is TRBJ2-2 and V is TRBV7-8; perhaps D is TRBD1 or TRBD2 (6 bases each). The V gene's germline CDR1 is SGHVS and CDR2 FQNEAQ. The CDR3 consists of 17 residues. Between the trimmed V and J ends, which lost 2 bases and 1 base, there was a span of 14 bases. CDR3 bases: TGTGCCAGCAGCTTAAAATTAGGGGGGCTGAACACCGGGGAGCTGTTTTTT. Residues: CASSLKLGGLNTGELFF.